The subject of this entry is one T cell receptor (beta chain). Germline V gene data show CDR1 as MNHNS and CDR2 as SASEGT. The CDR3 contains 14 residues. Trimming pared 7 bases from V and 5 bases from J, leaving 18 bases between. Clones were sequenced by immunoSEQ multiplex PCR, and TCRdb holds only the in-frame ones, with some missing. The profile shows about 75,000 clones, over 80% of them singletons. This sample is drawn from a study of blood T cell repertoires in COVID-19. The wider study: Collection of acute and convalescent COVID-19 samples took place in the United States, Italy and Spain. T cells, B-cell-depleted T cells, or PBMCs provided the cDNA or gDNA that served as material.

This rearrangement joins TRBV6-1 to TRBJ2-7, with D tentatively TRBD1 (5 bases). The sample consisted of peripheral blood. The TCR sequence derives from a woman between 45 and 60 years old with acute or convalescent COVID-19. CDR3 loop: CASTSLTGPNEQYF. The CDR3 bases are TGTGCCAGCACGAGTCTAACAGGTCCCAACGAGCAGTACTTC.